The present T cell receptor beta chain was sequenced within a study of cytomegalovirus exposure and HLA in healthy donors. Study-wide results and limits: An Asian-associated ancestry cluster reportedly showed fewer N-insertions than the approximately 700-donor mean in a later analysis. Later, an analysis found that common viral pathogens appeared to be linked with several of the most significant clusters. Productive status was seen about 87% or about 30% of the time for most TCR beta V segments in an earlier analysis.

PCR used 60 Vbeta primers and 13 Jbeta primers. How the authors handled the data: A later analysis counted about 80 million unique TCR beta chains, around 11 million shared. Sequenced by immunoSEQ multiplex PCR; TCRdb stores in-frame clones only, minus some. For V, J and clone size, that table is used; D and trimming come from the DNA. The repertoire includes about 180,000 clones, about 75% of them detected once, and under 8% sits in the top ten. As regards this clone: What it binds is unknown. The junction shows a germline mismatch at one end, possibly a read error.

Germline loops: CDR1 SGHNT, CDR2 YENEEA. The CDR3 loop spans 13 amino acids. This TCR came from a man aged 35 to 55 in good health and CMV-seropositive. What was sequenced was PBMCs. V gene TRBV11-3 combines with J gene TRBJ2-7; 7 nucleotides line up with TRBD2. The CDR3 spells CANSFNSGYEQYF. CDR3 bases: TGTGCCAACAGCTTTAATAGCGGGTACGAGCAGTACTTC. The full variable domain, its missing parts supplied by reference TRBV11-3 and TRBJ2-7, is EAGVVQSPRYKIIEKKQPVAFWCNPISGHNTLYWYLQNLGQGPELLIRYENEEAVDDSQLPKDRFSAERLKGVDSTLKIQPAELGDSAVYLCANSFNSGYEQYFGPGTRLTVT.